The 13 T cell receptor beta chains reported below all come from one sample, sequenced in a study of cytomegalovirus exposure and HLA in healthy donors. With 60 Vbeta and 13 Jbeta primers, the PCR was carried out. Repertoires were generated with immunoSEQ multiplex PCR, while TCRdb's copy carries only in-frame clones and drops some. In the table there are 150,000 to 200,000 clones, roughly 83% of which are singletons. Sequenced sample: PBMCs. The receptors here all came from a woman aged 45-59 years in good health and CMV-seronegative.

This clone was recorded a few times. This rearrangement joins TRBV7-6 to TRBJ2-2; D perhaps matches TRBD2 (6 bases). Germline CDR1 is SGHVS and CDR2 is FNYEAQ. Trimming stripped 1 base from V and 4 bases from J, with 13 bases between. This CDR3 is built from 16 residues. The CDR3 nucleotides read TGTGCCAGCAGCTTAGTCCGCGGTAGCGGCACCGGGGAGCTGTTTTTT. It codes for CASSLVRGSGTGELFF. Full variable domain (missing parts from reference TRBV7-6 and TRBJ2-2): GAGVSQSPRYKVTKRGQDVALRCDPISGHVSLYWYRQALGQGPEFLTYFNYEAQQDKSGLPNDRFSAERPEGSISTLTIQRTEQRDSAMYRCASSLVRGSGTGELFFGEGSRLTVL.

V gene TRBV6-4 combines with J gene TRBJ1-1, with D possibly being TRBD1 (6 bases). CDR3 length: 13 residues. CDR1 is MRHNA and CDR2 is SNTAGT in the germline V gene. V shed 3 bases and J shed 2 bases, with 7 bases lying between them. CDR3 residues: CASSEGANTEAFF. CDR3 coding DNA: TGTGCCAGCAGTGAGGGGGCAAACACTGAAGCTTTCTTT.

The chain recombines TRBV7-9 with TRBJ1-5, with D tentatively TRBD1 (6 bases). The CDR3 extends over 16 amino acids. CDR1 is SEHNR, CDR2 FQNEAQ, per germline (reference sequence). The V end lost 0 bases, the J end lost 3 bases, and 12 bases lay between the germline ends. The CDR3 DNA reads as TGTGCCAGCAGCTTAGCACAGGGTGCCGCCAATCAGCCCCAGCATTTT. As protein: CASSLAQGAANQPQHF.

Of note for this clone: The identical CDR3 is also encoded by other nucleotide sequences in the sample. DNA of the CDR3: TGCGCCAGCAGCCAAGATCGGCTAGCGGCGAACACCGGGGAGCTGTTTTTT. It translates to CASSQDRLAANTGELFF. The V and J genes are TRBV4-3 and TRBJ2-2, with 7 bases matching TRBD2. CDR3 length: 17 residues. CDR1 is LGHNA and CDR2 is YSLEER in the germline V gene. V trimming: 0 bases; J trimming: 0 bases; junction bases outside the gene matches: 4.

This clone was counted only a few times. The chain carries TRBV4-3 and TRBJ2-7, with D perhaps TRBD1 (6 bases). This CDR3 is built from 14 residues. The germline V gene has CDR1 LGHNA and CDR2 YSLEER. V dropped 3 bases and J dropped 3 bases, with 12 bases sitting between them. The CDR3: CASSQALDSYEQYF. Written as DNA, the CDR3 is TGCGCCAGCAGCCAGGCCTTGGACAGCTACGAGCAGTACTTC.

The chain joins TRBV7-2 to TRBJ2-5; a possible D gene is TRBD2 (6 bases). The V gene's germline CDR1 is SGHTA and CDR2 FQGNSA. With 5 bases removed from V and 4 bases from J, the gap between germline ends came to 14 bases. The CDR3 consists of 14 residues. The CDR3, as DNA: TGTGCCAGCAGCCAGCGGGTGGGGATAGAGACCCAGTACTTC. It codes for CASSQRVGIETQYF.

CDR3 in amino acids: CASSEAVSSYEQYF. The CDR3 region has the DNA TGTGCCAGCAGTGAGGCGGTGTCCTCCTACGAGCAGTACTTC. The J gene is TRBJ2-7, the V gene TRBV2, with D uncertain. Germline V lookup: CDR1 SNHLY, CDR2 FYNNEI. The V end lost 3 bases, the J end lost 0 bases, and 9 bases lay between the germline ends. This CDR3 region has 14 residues.

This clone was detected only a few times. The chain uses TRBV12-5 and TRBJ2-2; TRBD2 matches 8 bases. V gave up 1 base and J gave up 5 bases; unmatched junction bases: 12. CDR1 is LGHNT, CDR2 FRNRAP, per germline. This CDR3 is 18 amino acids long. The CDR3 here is CASGLARGGGPLTGELFF. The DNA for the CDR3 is TGTGCTAGTGGTTTGGCCAGGGGCGGGGGGCCGTTGACCGGGGAGCTGTTTTTT.

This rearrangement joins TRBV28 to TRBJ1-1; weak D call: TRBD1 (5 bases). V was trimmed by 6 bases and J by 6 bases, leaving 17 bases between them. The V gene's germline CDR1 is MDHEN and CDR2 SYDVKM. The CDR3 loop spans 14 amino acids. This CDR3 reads CASSPVPGSPEAFF. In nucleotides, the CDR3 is TGTGCCAGCAGCCCTGTACCAGGGTCGCCTGAAGCTTTCTTT.

This CDR3 reads CASSHRPDRGDAGELFF. The CDR3 DNA sequence: TGTGCCAGCAGTCACCGCCCGGACAGGGGGGACGCCGGGGAGCTGTTTTTT. The J gene is TRBJ2-2, the V gene TRBV27; 10 bases fit TRBD1. This CDR3 region has 17 residues. J was trimmed by 6 bases and V by 5 bases; bases with no gene match: 12. The germline CDR1 and CDR2 sequences are MNHEY and SMNVEV (reference sequence).

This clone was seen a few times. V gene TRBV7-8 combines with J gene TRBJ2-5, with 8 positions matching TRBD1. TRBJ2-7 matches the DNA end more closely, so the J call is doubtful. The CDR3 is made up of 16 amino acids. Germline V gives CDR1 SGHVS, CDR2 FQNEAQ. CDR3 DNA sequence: TGTGCCAGCAGCACGACCTCCCAGGGGGCGGCTTACGAGCAGTACTTC. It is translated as CASSTTSQGAAYEQYF.

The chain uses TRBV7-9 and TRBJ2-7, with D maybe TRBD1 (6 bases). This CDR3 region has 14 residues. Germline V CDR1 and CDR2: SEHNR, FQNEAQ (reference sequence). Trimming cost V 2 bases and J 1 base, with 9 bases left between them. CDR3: CASSLWDTSYEQYF. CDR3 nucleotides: TGTGCCAGCAGCTTATGGGACACTTCCTACGAGCAGTACTTC.

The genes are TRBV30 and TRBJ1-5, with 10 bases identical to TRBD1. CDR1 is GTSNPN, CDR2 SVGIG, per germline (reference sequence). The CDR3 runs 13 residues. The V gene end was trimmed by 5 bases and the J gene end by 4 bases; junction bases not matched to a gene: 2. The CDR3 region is CAWGGQGNQPQHF. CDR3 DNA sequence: TGTGCCTGGGGGGGACAGGGGAATCAGCCCCAGCATTTT.